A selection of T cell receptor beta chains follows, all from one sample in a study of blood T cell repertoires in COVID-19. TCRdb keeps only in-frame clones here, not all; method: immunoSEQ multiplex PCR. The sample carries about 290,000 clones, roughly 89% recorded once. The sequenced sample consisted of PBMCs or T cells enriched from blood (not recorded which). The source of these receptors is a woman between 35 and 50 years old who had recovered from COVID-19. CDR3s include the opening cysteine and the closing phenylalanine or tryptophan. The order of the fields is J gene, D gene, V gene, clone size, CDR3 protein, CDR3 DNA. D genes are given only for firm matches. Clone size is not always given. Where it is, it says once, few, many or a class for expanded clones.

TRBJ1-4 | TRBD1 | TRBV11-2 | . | CASSLELRGRLFF | TGTGCCAGCAGCTTGGAATTGAGGGGGCGACTGTTTTTT
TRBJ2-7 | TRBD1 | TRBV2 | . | CAFRDSHYEQYF | TGTGCCTTCCGGGACAGCCACTACGAGCAGTACTTC
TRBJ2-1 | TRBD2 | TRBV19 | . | CASSISSGGPYNEQFF | TGTGCCAGTAGTATTAGTAGCGGGGGGCCCTACAATGAGCAGTTCTTC
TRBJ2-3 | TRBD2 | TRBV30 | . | CAWSVIAGVTHTQYF | TGTGCCTGGAGTGTCATAGCGGGGGTCACACATACGCAGTATTTT
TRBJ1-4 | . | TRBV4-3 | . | CASSQGSNEKLFF | TGCGCCAGCAGCCAGGGGAGTAATGAAAAACTGTTTTTT
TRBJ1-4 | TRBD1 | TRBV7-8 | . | CASSRLTKGALNEKLFF | TGTGCCAGCAGCCGACTGACGAAGGGGGCACTAAATGAAAAACTGTTTTTT
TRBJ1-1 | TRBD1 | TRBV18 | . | CASSPWTGTVMGTEAFF | TGTGCCAGCTCACCGTGGACAGGAACAGTAATGGGCACTGAAGCTTTCTTT
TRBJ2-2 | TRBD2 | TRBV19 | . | CASSMGGLGELFF | TGTGCCAGTAGTATGGGAGGGCTCGGGGAGCTGTTTTTT
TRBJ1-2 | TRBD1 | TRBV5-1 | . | CASSPGVVDREEDGYTF | TGCGCCAGCAGCCCAGGGGTAGTAGACAGGGAGGAGGACGGCTACACCTTC
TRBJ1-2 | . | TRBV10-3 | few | CAISDPDGYTF | TGTGCCATCAGTGACCCTGATGGCTACACCTTC
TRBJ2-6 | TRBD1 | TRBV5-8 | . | CASSRPQGAGGANVLTF | TGTGCCAGCAGCCGCCCGCAGGGGGCGGGGGGGGCCAACGTCCTGACTTTC
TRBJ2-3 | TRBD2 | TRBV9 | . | CASSVSGGTDTQYF | TGTGCCAGCAGCGTTAGCGGGGGCACAGATACGCAGTATTTT
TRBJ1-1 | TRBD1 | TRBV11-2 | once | CASSSTPDRGTEAFF | TGTGCCAGCAGCTCTACCCCGGACAGGGGGACTGAAGCTTTCTTT
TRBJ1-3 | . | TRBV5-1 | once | CASSMGGSGNTIYF | TGCGCCAGCAGCATGGGAGGCTCTGGAAACACCATATATTTT
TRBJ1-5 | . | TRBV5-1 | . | CASSLVPSQPQHF | TGCGCCAGCAGCTTGGTCCCTTCTCAGCCCCAGCATTTT
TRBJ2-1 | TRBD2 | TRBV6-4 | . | CASSDGREGPEQFF | TGTGCCAGCAGTGACGGGCGGGAGGGCCCTGAGCAGTTCTTC
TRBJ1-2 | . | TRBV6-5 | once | CASSSSTGVRSYGYTF | TGTGCCAGCAGTTCCTCGACCGGGGTTCGCTCCTATGGCTACACCTTC
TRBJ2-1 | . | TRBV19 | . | CASSKAGASYNEQFF | TGTGCCAGTAGCAAGGCGGGGGCCTCCTACAATGAGCAGTTCTTC
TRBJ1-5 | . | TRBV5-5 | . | CASSLGLSNQPQHF | TGTGCCAGCAGCTTGGGTCTTAGCAATCAGCCCCAGCATTTT
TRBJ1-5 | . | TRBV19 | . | CASSLQINQPQHF | TGTGCCAGTAGTCTGCAGATCAATCAGCCCCAGCATTTT
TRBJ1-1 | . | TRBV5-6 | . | CASSSSDRSAEAFF | TGTGCCAGCAGCTCGTCCGACAGGAGTGCTGAAGCTTTCTTT
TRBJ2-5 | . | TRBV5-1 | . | CASSLAEGMETQYF | TGCGCCAGCAGCTTGGCCGAGGGAATGGAGACCCAGTACTTC
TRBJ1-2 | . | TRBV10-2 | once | CASSEGLYSGYTF | TGCGCCAGCAGTGAGGGACTTTATAGTGGCTACACCTTC
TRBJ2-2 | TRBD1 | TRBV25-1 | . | CASSVLPGQGGTGELFF | TGTGCCAGCAGTGTCCTCCCGGGACAGGGGGGCACCGGGGAGCTGTTTTTT
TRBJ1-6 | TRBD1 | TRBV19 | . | CASGVGTGDSYNSPLHF | TGTGCCAGTGGTGTCGGGACAGGGGACTCCTATAATTCACCCCTCCACTTT
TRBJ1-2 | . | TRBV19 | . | CASSSRQQSSYGYTF | TGTGCCAGTAGTTCTCGACAGCAGTCAAGCTATGGCTACACCTTC
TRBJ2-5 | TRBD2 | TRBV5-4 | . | CASSLKRGQETQYF | TGTGCCAGCAGCTTGAAGCGGGGGCAAGAGACCCAGTACTTC
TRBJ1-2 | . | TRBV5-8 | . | CASSQISQIYGYTF | TGTGCCAGCAGCCAAATTAGCCAGATCTATGGCTACACCTTC
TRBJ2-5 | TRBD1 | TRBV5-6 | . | CASSLFGTGPGAKETQYF | TGTGCCAGCAGCTTGTTTGGGACAGGACCCGGTGCGAAAGAGACCCAGTACTTC
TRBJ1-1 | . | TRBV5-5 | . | CASSPWAGVNTEAFF | TGTGCCAGCAGCCCCTGGGCAGGGGTGAACACTGAAGCTTTCTTT
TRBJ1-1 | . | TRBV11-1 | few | CASSWGGGENTEAFF | TGTGCCAGCAGCTGGGGTGGCGGGGAGAACACTGAAGCTTTCTTT
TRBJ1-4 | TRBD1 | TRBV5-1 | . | CASSFSGTGSEKLFF | TGCGCCAGCAGCTTTTCCGGGACAGGGTCGGAAAAACTGTTTTTT
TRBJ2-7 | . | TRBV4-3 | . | CASSQPQAGTLGEQYF | TGCGCCAGCAGCCAACCCCAGGCCGGGACTTTAGGCGAGCAGTACTTC
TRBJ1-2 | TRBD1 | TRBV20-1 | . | CSASLQGPFFGTF | TGCAGTGCTAGTTTACAGGGGCCCTTTTTTGGCACCTTC
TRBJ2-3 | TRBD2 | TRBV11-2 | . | CASSQGASGGDTQYF | TGTGCCAGCAGCCAAGGTGCTAGCGGGGGAGATACGCAGTATTTT
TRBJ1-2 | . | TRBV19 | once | CASSIESGARGYTF | TGTGCCAGTAGTATAGAGTCAGGGGCGCGTGGCTACACCTTC
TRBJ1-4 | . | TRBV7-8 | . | CASSSRAAVANEKLFF | TGTGCCAGCAGCTCTAGAGCGGCAGTAGCTAATGAAAAACTGTTTTTT
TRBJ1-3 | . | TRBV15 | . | CATSRDRGSGNTIYF | TGTGCCACCAGCAGAGATCGGGGGTCTGGAAACACCATATATTTT
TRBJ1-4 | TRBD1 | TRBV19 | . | CASKVRDRGMGATNEKLFF | TGTGCCAGTAAAGTCCGGGACAGGGGAATGGGAGCAACTAATGAAAAACTGTTTTTT
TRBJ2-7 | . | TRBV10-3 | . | CAIRGQGGSYEQYF | TGTGCCATCAGAGGGCAGGGGGGATCCTACGAGCAGTACTTC
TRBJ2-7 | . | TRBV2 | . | CASSAGSVRDEQYF | TGTGCCAGCAGTGCCGGGTCGGTCCGTGACGAGCAGTACTTC
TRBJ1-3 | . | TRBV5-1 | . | CASSLVPQGGSGNTIYF | TGCGCCAGCAGCTTGGTCCCCCAGGGAGGCTCTGGAAACACCATATATTTT
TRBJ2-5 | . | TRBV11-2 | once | CASSLRTSVETQYF | TGTGCCAGCAGCTTAAGGACTTCTGTAGAGACCCAGTACTTC
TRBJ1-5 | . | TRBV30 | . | CAWSMSGYNQPQHF | TGTGCCTGGAGTATGTCAGGGTACAATCAGCCCCAGCATTTT
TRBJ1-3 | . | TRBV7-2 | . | CASSLASPRNTIYF | TGTGCCAGCAGCTTAGCTAGCCCGCGTAACACCATATATTTT
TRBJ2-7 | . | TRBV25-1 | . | CASSESGLHEQYF | TGTGCCAGCAGTGAATCAGGGTTGCACGAGCAGTACTTC
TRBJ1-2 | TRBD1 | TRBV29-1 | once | CSVGTGQYYGYTF | TGCAGCGTGGGGACAGGGCAATACTATGGCTACACCTTC
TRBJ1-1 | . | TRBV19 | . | CASRKGATNTEAFF | TGTGCCAGTAGGAAGGGAGCTACGAACACTGAAGCTTTCTTT
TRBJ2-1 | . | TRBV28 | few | CASSLYYQYEQFF | TGTGCCAGCAGTTTATACTACCAGTATGAGCAGTTCTTC
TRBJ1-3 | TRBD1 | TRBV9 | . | CASSPTGGAFGNTIYF | TGTGCCAGCAGCCCTACAGGGGGCGCTTTTGGAAACACCATATATTTT
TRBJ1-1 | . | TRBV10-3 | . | CAIGGGVNTEAFF | TGTGCCATCGGGGGGGGAGTGAACACTGAAGCTTTCTTT
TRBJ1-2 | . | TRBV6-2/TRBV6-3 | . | CASSYLATNYGYTF | TGTGCCAGCAGTTACCTTGCAACAAACTATGGCTACACCTTC
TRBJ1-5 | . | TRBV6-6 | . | CASSLRGEGNQPQHF | TGTGCCAGCAGTCTCAGGGGAGAGGGCAATCAGCCCCAGCATTTT